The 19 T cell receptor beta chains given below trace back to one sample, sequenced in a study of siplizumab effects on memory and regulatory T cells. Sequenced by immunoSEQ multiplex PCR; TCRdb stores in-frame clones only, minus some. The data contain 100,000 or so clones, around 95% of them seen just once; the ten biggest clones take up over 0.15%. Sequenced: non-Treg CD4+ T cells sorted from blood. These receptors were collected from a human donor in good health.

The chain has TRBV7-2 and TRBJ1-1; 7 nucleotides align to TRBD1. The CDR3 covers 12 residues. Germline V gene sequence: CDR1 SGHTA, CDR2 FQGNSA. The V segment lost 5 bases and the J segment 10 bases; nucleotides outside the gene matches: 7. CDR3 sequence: CASSPRQGRAFF. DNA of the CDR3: TGTGCCAGCAGCCCCCGACAGGGAAGAGCTTTCTTT.

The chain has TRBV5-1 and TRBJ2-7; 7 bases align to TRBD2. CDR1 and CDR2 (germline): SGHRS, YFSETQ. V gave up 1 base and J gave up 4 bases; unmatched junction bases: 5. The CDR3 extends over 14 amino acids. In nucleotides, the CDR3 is TGCGCCAGCAGCTTGTCAGGGACTACGTACGAGCAGTACTTC. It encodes CASSLSGTTYEQYF.

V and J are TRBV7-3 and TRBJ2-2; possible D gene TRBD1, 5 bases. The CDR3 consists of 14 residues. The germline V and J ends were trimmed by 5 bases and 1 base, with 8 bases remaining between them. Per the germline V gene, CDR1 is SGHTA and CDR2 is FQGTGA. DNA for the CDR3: TGTGCCAGCAGCCTCAGGGAGAACACCGGGGAGCTGTTTTTT. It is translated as CASSLRENTGELFF.

The CDR3 coding sequence is TGTGCCAGCAGGTTTAGGTCTACTAGCACAGATACGCAGTATTTT. Translated, it gives CASRFRSTSTDTQYF. The V call is TRBV7-9, the J call TRBJ2-3; D is unresolved. Germline assignment: CDR1 SEHNR and CDR2 FQNEAQ (reference sequence). The CDR3 extends over 15 amino acids. V was pared by 6 bases and J by 0 bases, with 13 bases between.

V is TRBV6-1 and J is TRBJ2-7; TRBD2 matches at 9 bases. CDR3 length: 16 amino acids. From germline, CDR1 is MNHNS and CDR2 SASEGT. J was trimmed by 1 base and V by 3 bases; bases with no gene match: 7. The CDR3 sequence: CASSDRIAGDSYEQYF. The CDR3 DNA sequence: TGTGCCAGCAGTGATCGAATAGCGGGGGATTCCTACGAGCAGTACTTC.

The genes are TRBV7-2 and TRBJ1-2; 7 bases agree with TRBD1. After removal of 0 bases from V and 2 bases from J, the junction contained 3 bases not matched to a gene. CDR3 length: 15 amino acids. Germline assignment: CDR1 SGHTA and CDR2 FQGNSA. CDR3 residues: CASSLATGANYGYTF. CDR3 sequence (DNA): TGTGCCAGCAGCTTAGCCACAGGGGCGAACTATGGCTACACCTTC.

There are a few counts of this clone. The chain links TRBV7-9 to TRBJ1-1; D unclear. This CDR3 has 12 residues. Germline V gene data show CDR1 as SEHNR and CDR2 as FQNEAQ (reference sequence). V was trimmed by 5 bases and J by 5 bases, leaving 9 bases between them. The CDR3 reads CASSLPWTEAFF. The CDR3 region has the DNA TGTGCCAGCAGCCTCCCGTGGACTGAAGCTTTCTTT.

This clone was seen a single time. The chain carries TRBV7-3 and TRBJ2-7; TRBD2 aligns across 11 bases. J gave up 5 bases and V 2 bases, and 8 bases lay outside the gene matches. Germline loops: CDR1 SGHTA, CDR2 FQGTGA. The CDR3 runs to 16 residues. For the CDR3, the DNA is TGTGCCAGCAGCTTAGGAGGTAGCGGGGGGGCCCACGAGCAGTACTTC. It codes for CASSLGGSGGAHEQYF. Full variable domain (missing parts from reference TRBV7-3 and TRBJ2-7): GAGVSQTPSNKVTEKGKYVELRCDPISGHTALYWYRQSLGQGPEFLIYFQGTGAADDSGLPNDRFFAVRPEGSVSTLKIQRTERGDSAVYLCASSLGGSGGAHEQYFGPGTRLTVT.

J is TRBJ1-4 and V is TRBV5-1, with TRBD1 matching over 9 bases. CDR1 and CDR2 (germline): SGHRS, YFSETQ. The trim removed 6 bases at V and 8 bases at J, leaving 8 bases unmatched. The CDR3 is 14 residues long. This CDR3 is CASNPGQGREKLFF. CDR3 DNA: TGCGCCAGCAACCCGGGACAGGGACGGGAAAAACTGTTTTTT.

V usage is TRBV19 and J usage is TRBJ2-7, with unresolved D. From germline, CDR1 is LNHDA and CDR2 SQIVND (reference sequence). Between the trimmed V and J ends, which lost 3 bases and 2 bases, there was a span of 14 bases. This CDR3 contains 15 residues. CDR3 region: CASSISGAGAYEQYF. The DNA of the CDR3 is TGTGCCAGTAGTATCTCGGGCGCTGGGGCCTACGAGCAGTACTTC.

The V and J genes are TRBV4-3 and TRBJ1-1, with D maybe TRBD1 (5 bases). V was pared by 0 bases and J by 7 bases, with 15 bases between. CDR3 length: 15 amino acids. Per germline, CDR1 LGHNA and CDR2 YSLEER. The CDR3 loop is CASSQEAGTSGEAFF. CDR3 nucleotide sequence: TGCGCCAGCAGCCAAGAAGCAGGGACGTCGGGTGAAGCTTTCTTT.

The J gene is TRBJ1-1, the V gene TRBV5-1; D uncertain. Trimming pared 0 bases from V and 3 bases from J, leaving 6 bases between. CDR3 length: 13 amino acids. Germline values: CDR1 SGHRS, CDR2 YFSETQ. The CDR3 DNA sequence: TGCGCCAGCAGCTTGGGGCGGGACACTGAAGCTTTCTTT. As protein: CASSLGRDTEAFF.

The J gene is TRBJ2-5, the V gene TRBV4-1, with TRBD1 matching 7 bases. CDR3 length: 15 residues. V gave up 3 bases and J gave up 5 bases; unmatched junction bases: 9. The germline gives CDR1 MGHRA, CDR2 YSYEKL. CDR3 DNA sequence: TGCGCCAGCAGCCATGGGACAGACCCCAGGGAGACCCAGTACTTC. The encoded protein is CASSHGTDPRETQYF.

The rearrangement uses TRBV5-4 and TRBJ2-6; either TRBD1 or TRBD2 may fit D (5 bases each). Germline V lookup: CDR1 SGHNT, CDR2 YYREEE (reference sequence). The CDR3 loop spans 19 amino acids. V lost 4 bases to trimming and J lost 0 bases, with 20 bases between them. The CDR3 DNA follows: TGTGCCAGCAGCCGATATTACGGGACCGAGCTCTCTGGGGCCAACGTCCTGACTTTC. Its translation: CASSRYYGTELSGANVLTF.

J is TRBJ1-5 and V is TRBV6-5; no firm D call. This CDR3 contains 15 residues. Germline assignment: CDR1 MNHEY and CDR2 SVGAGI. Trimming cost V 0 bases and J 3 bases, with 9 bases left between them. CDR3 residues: CASSYSWVDNQPQHF. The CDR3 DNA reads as TGTGCCAGCAGTTACTCTTGGGTCGACAATCAGCCCCAGCATTTT.

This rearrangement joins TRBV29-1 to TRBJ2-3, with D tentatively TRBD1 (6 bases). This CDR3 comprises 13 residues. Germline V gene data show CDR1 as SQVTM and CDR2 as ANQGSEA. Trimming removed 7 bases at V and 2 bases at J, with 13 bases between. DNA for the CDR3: TGCAGCGCAGGACAGAGTATCACAGATACGCAGTATTTT. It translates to CSAGQSITDTQYF.

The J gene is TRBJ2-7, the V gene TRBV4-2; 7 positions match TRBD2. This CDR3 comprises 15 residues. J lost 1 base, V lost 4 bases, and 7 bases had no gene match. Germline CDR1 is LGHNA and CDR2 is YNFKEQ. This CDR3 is CASSPFSGGSYEQYF. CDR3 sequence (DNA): TGTGCCAGCAGCCCCTTCTCGGGGGGATCCTACGAGCAGTACTTC.

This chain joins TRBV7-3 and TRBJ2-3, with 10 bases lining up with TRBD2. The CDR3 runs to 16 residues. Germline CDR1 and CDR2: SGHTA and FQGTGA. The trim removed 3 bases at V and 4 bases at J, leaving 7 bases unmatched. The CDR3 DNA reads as TGTGCCAGCAGCTTCGGTCTAGCGGGGGATTCAGATACGCAGTATTTT. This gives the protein CASSFGLAGDSDTQYF.

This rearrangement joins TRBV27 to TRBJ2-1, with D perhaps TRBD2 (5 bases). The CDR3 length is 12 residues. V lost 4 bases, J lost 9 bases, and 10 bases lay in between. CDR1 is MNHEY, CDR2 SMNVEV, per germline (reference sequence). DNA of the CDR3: TGTGCCAGCAGTTACGTTGGGAGTGAGCAGTTCTTC. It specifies CASSYVGSEQFF.